This T cell receptor (beta chain) came from a study of T cells in localized non-small cell lung cancer. The germline V gene encodes CDR1 SGHNT and CDR2 YENEEA. V was clipped by 5 bases and J by 3 bases; unmatched bases: 13. The CDR3 covers 17 residues. The protocol was immunoSEQ multiplex PCR, while the TCRdb copy is restricted to in-frame clones and leaves out a portion. The profile shows about 3,700 clones, approximately 31% of them singletons. Sequences were derived from normal lung tissue next to the tumor, sampled before any cancer treatment. The receptor comes from a male donor aged 60 or older with stage III lung adenocarcinoma. This chain links TRBV11-3 with TRBJ2-4; 7 positions match TRBD1. The CDR3 bases are TGTGCCAGCAGCCAAAGCTCCCTACAGGGGATCAAAAACATTCAGTACTTC. Protein sequence: CASSQSSLQGIKNIQYF.